This entry lists 28 T cell receptor beta chains sequenced from one sample in a study of Graves' ophthalmopathy and Graves' hyperthyroidism. The sequenced template was RNA, covering the TCR beta CDR3 region. Amplification began with first-round RT-PCR using HTBI primers, then second-round multiplex PCR was performed. Each CDR3 protein gets one entry after TCRdb re-called the multiplex PCR reads with MiXCR. Found here are around 520,000 distinct CDR3 sequences, less than 45% of them singletons; the top ten hold about 4.2%. Sequencing was carried out using peripheral blood or thyroid tissue (not recorded which). All receptors derive from an adult man with Graves' hyperthyroidism.

This clonotype appeared many times. The chain recombines TRBV6-5 with TRBJ1-6; D gene uncertain. Trimming took 1 base from V and 11 from J, leaving 9 bases between them. Per the germline V gene, CDR1 is MNHEY and CDR2 is SVGAGI. The CDR3 is made up of 13 amino acids. The CDR3 loop reads CASSYLDWPPLHF. As DNA, the CDR3 is TGTGCCAGCAGTTACTTGGATTGGCCACCCCTCCACTTT.

This clonotype occurred many times. The V gene is TRBV7-8, the J gene TRBJ1-5, with a possible D match to TRBD1 (6 bases). Germline CDR1 reads SGHVS; CDR2 reads FQNEAQ. The CDR3 contains 16 residues. With 4 bases removed from V and 0 bases from J, the gap between germline ends came to 13 bases. CDR3 DNA sequence: TGTGCCAGCAGCTCAGACGGGGGCAATAGCAATCAGCCCCAGCATTTT. Amino acids: CASSSDGGNSNQPQHF. Full variable domain (outside the CDR3, taken from reference TRBV7-8 and TRBJ1-5): GAGVSQSPRYKVAKRGQDVALRCDPISGHVSLFWYQQALGQGPEFLTYFQNEAQLDKSGLPSDRFFAERPEGSVSTLKIQRTQQEDSAVYLCASSSDGGNSNQPQHFGDGTRLSIL.

The V gene is TRBV10-3, the J gene TRBJ1-2, with 8 positions matching TRBD1. CDR3 length: 11 amino acids. The J segment lost 10 bases and the V segment lost 10 bases, leaving 8 bases of the junction unmatched. Germline V gene sequence: CDR1 ENHRY, CDR2 SYGVKD. The chain's CDR3 is CATLEGQAYTF. CDR3 sequence (DNA): TGTGCCACCCTCGAGGGACAGGCCTACACCTTC.

Only one count was recorded for this clonotype. The CDR3 region has the DNA TGTGCCAGCAGTGCTAGGACCGATAATGGCTACACCTTC. Translation gives CASSARTDNGYTF. J is TRBJ1-2 and V is TRBV25-1; no reliable D call. The ends were cut back, 4 bases at V and 6 bases at J, with 12 bases in the middle. Germline V gene lookup returns CDR1 MGHDK and CDR2 SYGVNS. The CDR3 is 13 amino acids.

The chain links TRBV7-2 to TRBJ2-2; the match to TRBD2 covers 11 bases. The CDR3 runs to 16 residues. Germline-derived CDR1 and CDR2 are SGHTA and FQGNSA. Germline trimming cut 6 bases from V and 9 bases from J; bases unmatched to any gene: 12. In nucleotides, the CDR3 is TGTGCCAGCAGTTCCAATAGCGGGAGGGCCCCATGGGAGCTGTTTTTT. Its protein product is CASSSNSGRAPWELFF.

This clonotype was found many times. One end of the junction does not line up with germline, which may come from a read error. The DNA of the CDR3 is TGTGCTAGCAGCTTATGGCCCGGCGAATCTTACGAGCAGTACTTC. Translated: CASSLWPGESYEQYF. The chain recombines TRBV7-7 with TRBJ2-7; D remains ambiguous. This CDR3 is built from 15 residues. CDR1 is SSHAT, CDR2 FNYEAQ, per germline (reference sequence).

A word on this clonotype: A read error is possible here, since a much larger clone lies one base away. The rearrangement joins TRBV20-1 to TRBJ2-7, with TRBD1 matching over 7 bases. The germline CDR1 and CDR2 sequences are DFQATT and SNEGSKA (reference sequence). The CDR3 spans 15 residues. The CDR3 is CSARETTGFPYEQCF. The CDR3 nucleotides are TGCAGTGCTAGAGAGACGACAGGGTTTCCCTACGAGCAGTGCTTC.

This clonotype was counted many times. The rearrangement uses TRBV29-1 and TRBJ1-2; no clear D gene. Deletions cut 0 bases from V and 4 bases from J, with 6 bases between. Germline V gives CDR1 SQVTM, CDR2 ANQGSEA. CDR3 length: 12 amino acids. The chain's CDR3 is CSVEDLSYGYTF. The CDR3 region has the DNA TGCAGCGTTGAAGATTTAAGCTATGGCTACACCTTC.

This clonotype has ten or more counts. The chain has TRBV7-9 and TRBJ1-1; perhaps TRBD1 as D (6 bases). The germline V gene encodes CDR1 SEHNR and CDR2 FQNEAQ (reference sequence). The CDR3 has 14 residues. Between the trimmed V and J ends, which lost 5 bases and 4 bases, there was a span of 14 bases. The CDR3 protein is CASSTLTGLTEAFF. The CDR3 DNA sequence: TGTGCCAGCAGCACCCTGACAGGCCTCACTGAAGCTTTCTTT.

The chain recombines TRBV24-1 with TRBJ2-1, with 10 bases matching TRBD2. This CDR3 region has 16 residues. The germline V gene encodes CDR1 KGHDR and CDR2 SFDVKD. V trimming: 2 bases; J trimming: 5 bases; junction bases outside the gene matches: 5. The DNA for the CDR3 is TGTGCCACCAGTGATTCCGGGACTAGCGAACACAATGAGCAGTTCTTC. Amino acids: CATSDSGTSEHNEQFF.

The table lists this clonotype with a count of one. An end of the junction differs from the germline gene, which may be a read error. This sequence joins TRBV15 and TRBJ2-5, with unresolved D. The germline V gene has CDR1 LNHNV and CDR2 YYDKDF (reference sequence). This CDR3 has 12 residues. CDR3 DNA: TGTGCCACCAACAAAATACAAGAGACCCAGCACTTC. Its protein is CATNKIQETQHF. The whole variable domain, filled in from reference TRBV15 and TRBJ2-5, reads DAMVIQNPRYQVTQFGKPVTLSCSQTLNHNVMYWYQQKSSQAPKLLFHYYDKDFNNEADTPDNFQSRRPNTSFCFLDIRSPGLGDTAMYLCATNKIQETQHFGPGTRLLVL.

The V call is TRBV29-1, the J call TRBJ2-5; 7 bases line up with TRBD1. J was trimmed by 5 bases and V by 1 base; bases with no gene match: 10. The CDR3 runs to 15 residues. Germline V gene lookup returns CDR1 SQVTM and CDR2 ANQGSEA. CDR3: CSVEGPGQVWETQYF. In DNA, the CDR3 is TGCAGCGTTGAAGGGCCTGGACAGGTCTGGGAGACCCAGTACTTC.

This clonotype occurred many times. V gene TRBV7-8 combines with J gene TRBJ2-7, with 10 bases identical to TRBD1. The CDR3 has 15 amino acids. Germline CDR1 SGHVS, CDR2 FQNEAQ. The trim removed 5 bases at V and 3 bases at J, leaving 7 bases unmatched. Written as DNA, the CDR3 is TGTGCCAGCAGCCCGGGGACAGGGGTCATCTACGAGCAGTACTTC. Protein: CASSPGTGVIYEQYF.

This clonotype was seen many times. The chain recombines TRBV4-1 with TRBJ1-2; D perhaps matches TRBD1 (5 bases). The germline gives CDR1 MGHRA, CDR2 YSYEKL. CDR3 length equals 13 residues. V dropped 1 base and J dropped 8 bases, with 11 bases sitting between them. In DNA form, the CDR3 reads TGCGCCAGCAGCCAAGTCGGGGCAGACGGCTACACCTTC. Translated: CASSQVGADGYTF.

As for this clonotype: A read error may explain this, as a much larger clone is one base away. This chain connects TRBV2 to TRBJ2-7; tentative D call: TRBD1 (6 bases). This CDR3 contains 15 residues. Between the trimmed V and J ends, which lost 10 bases and 5 bases, there was a span of 24 bases. Germline assignment: CDR1 SNHLY and CDR2 FYNNEI. CDR3 DNA: TGTGCCACCAGGGGTTCCTGGGACACCAGCAACGAGCAGTACTTC. Translated: CATRGSWDTSNEQYF. Drawing the rest from reference TRBV2 and TRBJ2-7, the complete variable domain is EPEVTQTPSHQVTQMGQEVILRCVPISNHLYFYWYRQILGQKVEFLVSFYNNEISEKSEIFDDQFSVERPDGSNFTLKIRSTKLEDSAMYFCATRGSWDTSNEQYFGPGTRLTVT.

This rearrangement joins TRBV29-1 to TRBJ2-7; tentatively, D is TRBD2 (7 bases). This CDR3 spans 12 amino acids. CDR1 SQVTM and CDR2 ANQGSEA come from the germline V gene. V gave up 8 bases and J gave up 6 bases, with 17 bases separating them. The chain's CDR3 is CSLARGAREQYF. DNA of the CDR3: TGCAGCTTAGCACGGGGGGCGCGCGAGCAGTACTTC.

This clonotype was recorded many times. The rearrangement uses TRBV5-1 and TRBJ1-2, with unresolved D. Trimming cost V 3 bases and J 4 bases, with 13 bases left between them. The CDR3 is 14 amino acids. Germline values: CDR1 SGHRS, CDR2 YFSETQ. The chain's CDR3 is CASSSRTAGYGYTF. The CDR3 nucleotides are TGCGCCAGCAGCTCGAGGACGGCGGGCTATGGCTACACCTTC.

CDR3 coding DNA: TGCAGCGTTGAAGATCTTCCCGGGGGATTCGAAGGTGGCTACACCTTC. Residues: CSVEDLPGGFEGGYTF. The chain uses TRBV29-1 and TRBJ1-2, with D perhaps matching TRBD1 (5 bases). The CDR3 contains 16 residues. Germline V gives CDR1 SQVTM, CDR2 ANQGSEA. V was pared by 0 bases and J by 7 bases, with 21 bases between.

This clonotype was seen many times. The chain employs TRBV6-5 and TRBJ2-7; 12 positions agree with TRBD2. Trimming at V came to 6 bases and at J to 0 bases, leaving 3 bases not matched to a gene. This CDR3 has 15 residues. Germline V gene data show CDR1 as MNHEY and CDR2 as SVGAGI. CDR3 residues: CASRLAGGSSYEQYF. In nucleotides, the CDR3 is TGTGCCAGCAGGCTAGCGGGAGGGAGCTCCTACGAGCAGTACTTC.

Notes on this clonotype: The junction does not match germline at one end; this may be a read error. The chain links TRBV20-1 to TRBJ2-6; D possibly corresponds to TRBD2 (6 bases). The CDR3 has 10 amino acids. Looked up from germline, CDR1 is DFQATT and CDR2 is SNEGSKA (reference sequence). CDR3 bases: TGCAGTGCCGGGGGCAACGTCCTGACTTTC. Its translation is CSAGGNVLTF.

Concerning this clonotype: This may come from a read error, since a much larger clone is one base off. The CDR3 bases are TGCGCCAGCAGCGCCCCGGGCTCCGGGGAGCTGTTTTTT. This encodes CASSAPGSGELFF. The gene calls are TRBV7-9 and TRBJ2-2; the D is unclear. The CDR3 totals 13 residues. Germline-derived CDR1 and CDR2 are SEHNR and FQNEAQ (reference sequence).

This clonotype was observed many times. The chain is built from TRBV10-3 and TRBJ1-4; D unclear. Trimming cost V 0 bases and J 0 bases, with 14 bases left between them. The CDR3 is 18 residues long. Per germline, CDR1 ENHRY and CDR2 SYGVKD. CDR3 nucleotides: TGTGCCATCAGTGAGTCGCCCCCGGCACGGGCAACTAATGAAAAACTGTTTTTT. Its translation: CAISESPPARATNEKLFF.

This clonotype was seen many times. The chain has TRBV15 and TRBJ1-2, with a possible D match to TRBD1 (5 bases). The germline gives CDR1 LNHNV, CDR2 YYDKDF (reference sequence). Trimming cost V 0 bases and J 4 bases, with 18 bases left between them. The CDR3 contains 17 residues. The CDR3 protein is CATSRDKGRESSYGYTF. The CDR3, as DNA: TGTGCCACCAGCAGAGACAAAGGCAGGGAGTCCAGCTATGGCTACACCTTC.

This clonotype was observed once. This sequence joins TRBV4-1 and TRBJ1-5; D is possibly TRBD1 (6 bases). Looked up from germline, CDR1 is MGHRA and CDR2 is YSYEKL. V dropped 0 bases and J dropped 4 bases, with 19 bases sitting between them. This CDR3 has 18 amino acids. The CDR3 region is CASSQDPLQGPGNQPQHF. As DNA, the CDR3 is TGCGCCAGCAGCCAAGATCCTTTGCAGGGGCCGGGTAATCAGCCCCAGCATTTT.

This clonotype was observed many times. The chain is built from TRBV10-3 and TRBJ2-7; TRBD1 is a possible D gene (6 bases). CDR3 length: 15 residues. V lost 0 bases and J lost 2, with 11 bases in between. CDR1 ENHRY and CDR2 SYGVKD come from the germline V gene. Here the CDR3 reads CAISESGDTPYEQYF. The CDR3 bases are TGTGCCATCAGTGAGTCTGGGGACACACCCTACGAGCAGTACTTC.

This clonotype showed up many times. The rearrangement uses TRBV9 and TRBJ1-1; D might be TRBD1 (6 bases). This CDR3 has 12 residues. V lost 5 bases and J lost 10, with 15 bases in between. Germline CDR1 SGDLS, CDR2 YYNGEE. CDR3 in DNA: TGTGCCAGCAGTGTGGGGGCAGGGGTAGCTTTCTTT. It yields the protein CASSVGAGVAFF.

As to this clonotype: Possible read error: a much larger clone is one base away. This chain uses TRBV12-3 or TRBV12-4 with TRBJ2-2; D possibly uses TRBD1 or TRBD2 (5 bases each). The CDR3 runs 18 residues. CDR3 residues: CAGSTGTLAAANTGELFF. The CDR3 DNA is TGTGCCGGCAGTACCGGGACCCTGGCCGCCGCGAACACCGGGGAGCTGTTTTTT.

This clonotype showed up just a few times. The V call is TRBV3-1, the J call TRBJ1-5; D possibly corresponds to TRBD1 (6 bases). The CDR3 covers 18 residues. Trimming left V 2 bases short and J 2 bases short, with 19 bases between. Germline V gene data show CDR1 as LGHDT and CDR2 as YNNKEL (reference sequence). For the CDR3, the DNA is TGTGCCAGCAGCCAAAGGATACATTCGGGACAAGGCAATCAGCCCCAGCATTTT. It specifies CASSQRIHSGQGNQPQHF.